Following are 25 T cell receptor beta chains from one sample sequenced in a study of post-analysis software for immune sequencing data (dated by TCRdb to between 2014 and 2017). Their recognized antigens are unknown. Library construction relied on PCR. The sequencer was an Illumina HiSeq 2500. To reduce PCR and sequencing biases, unique molecular identifiers were incorporated into the TCR beta cDNA libraries. TCRdb reran the public reads through fastp at Q25 and MiXCR, keeping productive beta chains. Rows merge per CDR3 protein into single entries with the most common DNA and genes. The sample yields fewer than 850,000 distinct CDR3 sequences; less than 35% were counted once. The ten top clones hold roughly 0.57% of the sample. Overall study outcomes, separate from this receptor: Patients showed significantly higher frequencies than controls for roughly 5 TRBV segments, among them TRBV5-6, TRBV5-1 and TRBV20-1.

Sequencing was performed on blood. All receptors come from a girl aged 5 to 17 with multiple sclerosis.

The chain joins TRBV6-2 or TRBV6-3 to TRBJ2-1; D is possibly TRBD2 (5 bases). Deletions cut 1 base from V and 15 bases from J, with 13 bases between. CDR3 length: 12 amino acids. Germline V gene sequence: CDR1 MNHEY, CDR2 SVGEGT. The DNA for the CDR3 is TGTGCCAGCAGTTACTTGGCTAGCCCGGGGTTCTTC. This translates into CASSYLASPGFF.

The chain joins TRBV29-1 to TRBJ2-7; TRBD2 matches 9 bases. The CDR3 spans 15 residues. The V gene's germline CDR1 is SQVTM and CDR2 ANQGSEA. Unmatched junction bases numbered 18, after V lost 6 bases and J lost 9 bases. The DNA for the CDR3 is TGCAGCGTGGGCACGGGACTAGCCGTATCCAATGGGCAGTACTTC. It specifies CSVGTGLAVSNGQYF.

This clonotype was seen once. The J gene is TRBJ2-3, the V gene TRBV29-1; D possibly corresponds to TRBD2 (5 bases). The V end lost 4 bases, the J end lost 1 base, and 9 bases lay between the germline ends. The CDR3 is 13 amino acids. Germline V CDR1 and CDR2: SQVTM, ANQGSEA. CDR3 in amino acids: CSVAIGGTDTQYF. DNA for the CDR3: TGCAGCGTTGCGATCGGGGGCACAGATACGCAGTATTTT.

This clonotype showed up just a few times. The gene calls are TRBV14 and TRBJ1-1, with D maybe TRBD1 (5 bases). The germline V gene encodes CDR1 SGHDN and CDR2 FVKESK. The length of the CDR3 is 15 residues. Between the trimmed V and J ends, which lost 2 bases and 1 base, there was a span of 11 bases. In nucleotides, the CDR3 is TGTGCCAGCAGCCAATCCATAGACAGGAACACTGAAGCTTTCTTT. Its translation: CASSQSIDRNTEAFF. The full variable domain, in which reference TRBV14 and TRBJ1-1 provide the parts outside the CDR3, is EAGVTQFPSHSVIEKGQTVTLRCDPISGHDNLYWYRRVMGKEIKFLLHFVKESKQDESGMPNNRFLAERTGGTYSTLKVQPAELEDSGVYFCASSQSIDRNTEAFFGQGTRLTVV.

The V gene is TRBV13, the J gene TRBJ2-5, with 7 bases identical to TRBD1. The junction had 14 bases not matched to a gene; V was cut back by 2 bases and J by 11 bases. The CDR3 length is 15 residues. Germline lookup yields CDR1 PRHDT and CDR2 FYEKMQ (reference sequence). In DNA form, the CDR3 reads TGTGCCAGCAGCTTACCAGGGGGACCTTTTGGTGAGCAGTACTTC. This translates into CASSLPGGPFGEQYF.

This clonotype has more than one count but fewer than ten. The V gene is TRBV3-1, the J gene TRBJ2-7; 11 bases align to TRBD1. This CDR3 is built from 15 residues. The junction had 4 bases not matched to a gene; V was cut back by 4 bases and J by 2 bases. Germline CDR1 reads LGHDT; CDR2 reads YNNKEL (reference sequence). CDR3 sequence (DNA): TGTGCCAGCAGCCCTGGGACAGGGGGAACCTACGAGCAGTACTTC. Amino acids: CASSPGTGGTYEQYF.

The chain couples TRBV28 to TRBJ2-7, with D possibly matching TRBD1 (6 bases). The V gene lost 5 bases and the J gene lost 2 bases, with 13 bases spanning the gap. The CDR3 covers 14 residues. The germline V gene has CDR1 MDHEN and CDR2 SYDVKM. This CDR3 is CASSLNGQTYEQYF. The CDR3 DNA reads as TGTGCCAGCAGTCTCAACGGACAGACCTACGAGCAGTACTTC.

The CDR3 region is CASRQPSGTVHQPQHF. CDR3 DNA: TGTGCCAGCAGGCAGCCGTCCGGGACAGTTCATCAGCCCCAGCATTTT. The rearrangement uses TRBV28 and TRBJ1-5; 7 nucleotides agree with TRBD1. The germline gives CDR1 MDHEN, CDR2 SYDVKM. The CDR3 runs to 16 residues. J lost 5 bases, V lost 6 bases, and 13 bases had no gene match.

This chain uses TRBV2 with TRBJ2-1, with D tentatively TRBD2 (5 bases). The germline gives CDR1 SNHLY, CDR2 FYNNEI. There are 14 residues in the CDR3. V lost 3 bases, J lost 2 bases, and 8 bases lay in between. The CDR3 DNA reads TGTGCCAGCAGTGAGACTATTACCTACAATGAGCAGTTCTTC. Encoded protein: CASSETITYNEQFF.

This clonotype was detected a few times. The J gene is TRBJ2-3, the V gene TRBV9; the D is unclear. V dropped 5 bases and J dropped 3 bases, with 13 bases sitting between them. Germline assignment: CDR1 SGDLS and CDR2 YYNGEE. The CDR3 extends over 14 amino acids. CDR3 sequence reads: CASSSAIETDTQYF. The CDR3 region has the DNA TGTGCCAGCAGTTCAGCCATAGAAACAGATACGCAGTATTTT. Filled out from reference TRBV9 and TRBJ2-3, the complete variable domain reads DSGVTQTPKHLITATGQRVTLRCSPRSGDLSVYWYQQSLDQGLQFLIQYYNGEERAKGNILERFSAQQFPDLHSELNLSSLELGDSALYFCASSSAIETDTQYFGPGTRLTVL.

This clonotype was counted between two and nine times. The gene calls are TRBV20-1 and TRBJ2-5; D may be TRBD1 (6 bases). With 3 bases removed from V and 4 bases from J, the gap between germline ends came to 12 bases. The V gene's germline CDR1 is DFQATT and CDR2 SNEGSKA (reference sequence). The CDR3 runs to 13 residues. The CDR3 DNA is TGCAGTGCTAGCGCCGCAGGGGTAGAGACCCAGTACTTC. Amino acids: CSASAAGVETQYF.

This clonotype was observed a handful of times. The J gene is TRBJ2-1, the V gene TRBV6-1; 8 positions agree with TRBD1. The CDR3 has 15 amino acids. Germline V gives CDR1 MNHNS, CDR2 SASEGT. J lost 2 bases, V lost 6 bases, and 6 bases had no gene match. As DNA, the CDR3 is TGTGCCAGCAGACTCGACAGGGGCCCCTACAATGAGCAGTTCTTC. Its protein is CASRLDRGPYNEQFF.

The chain links TRBV5-1 to TRBJ2-3; TRBD1 agrees at 9 bases. CDR1 and CDR2 from the germline V gene are SGHRS and YFSETQ. With 2 bases clipped from V and 4 bases from J, the junction kept 8 bases outside the gene matches. The CDR3 is made up of 16 amino acids. The CDR3 DNA is TGCGCCAGCAGCTTACCGGGACAGGGAACCGCAGATACGCAGTATTTT. Encoded protein: CASSLPGQGTADTQYF.

This clonotype has only one observation. This chain uses TRBV7-2 with TRBJ1-6; D ambiguous. The CDR3 is 16 amino acids. Per the germline V gene, CDR1 is SGHTA and CDR2 is FQGNSA. The V gene lost 2 bases and the J gene lost 5 bases, with 13 bases spanning the gap. CDR3 nucleotide sequence: TGTGCCAGCAGCTTAACATCTATGCCTCATAATTCACCCCTCCACTTT. Translated, it gives CASSLTSMPHNSPLHF.

This rearrangement joins TRBV18 to TRBJ2-1; TRBD2 matches at 12 bases. The CDR3 runs 16 residues. Germline-derived CDR1 and CDR2 are KGHSH and LQKENI. V dropped 3 bases and J dropped 7; count of bases not matched to a gene: 7. For the CDR3, the DNA is TGTGCCAGCTCACCCCCGACTAGCGGGAGAATAAATGAGCAGTTCTTC. This encodes CASSPPTSGRINEQFF.

In this sample, this clonotype turned up once. V and J are TRBV11-2 and TRBJ2-1; 8 nucleotides align to TRBD2. The ends lost 0 bases at V and 10 bases at J; junction bases unmatched: 5. CDR3 length: 14 amino acids. Germline V CDR1 and CDR2: SGHAT, FQNNGV. The CDR3 loop is CASSLDGGDEEQFF. In DNA, the CDR3 is TGTGCCAGCAGCTTAGACGGGGGGGACGAGGAGCAGTTCTTC.

This sequence joins TRBV20-1 and TRBJ1-2; 7 bases line up with TRBD1. Losses at the gene ends were 6 bases for V and 2 bases for J; bases not matched to a gene: 3. CDR3 length: 12 amino acids. Germline V gene sequence: CDR1 DFQATT, CDR2 SNEGSKA (reference sequence). The CDR3 sequence: CSARGRNYGYTF. Here the CDR3 DNA reads TGCAGTGCCAGGGGGAGAAACTATGGCTACACCTTC.

The V call is TRBV6-5, the J call TRBJ1-1, with unresolved D. The germline V and J ends were trimmed by 4 bases and 7 bases, with 10 bases remaining between them. The CDR3 spans 12 residues. Germline CDR1 MNHEY, CDR2 SVGAGI. The CDR3 region has the DNA TGTGCCAGCAGTTCCCGGGAGAATGAAGCTTTCTTT. It encodes CASSSRENEAFF.

The CDR3 reads CASSQVGLAGEFQYF. CDR3 DNA: TGTGCCAGCAGCCAAGTGGGACTAGCGGGGGAGTTTCAGTACTTC. The chain recombines TRBV3-1 with TRBJ2-5; 14 nucleotides match TRBD2. Trimming took 1 base from V and 11 from J; bases not matched to a gene: 6. The CDR3 is made up of 15 amino acids. From germline, CDR1 is LGHDT and CDR2 YNNKEL (reference sequence).

This clonotype appeared many times. V and J are TRBV20-1 and TRBJ2-7, with TRBD1 matching over 7 bases. Germline CDR1 reads DFQATT; CDR2 reads SNEGSKA (reference sequence). The CDR3 has 13 amino acids. V trimming: 7 bases; J trimming: 2 bases; junction bases outside the gene matches: 8. CDR3 sequence reads: CSGRDSEPYEQYF. For the CDR3, the DNA is TGCAGTGGCCGGGACAGTGAGCCCTACGAGCAGTACTTC.

The CDR3 DNA follows: TGTGCCAGCAGTCGGACTAGCGGCCCCGACGAGCAGTACTTC. It is translated as CASSRTSGPDEQYF. The chain has TRBV6-2 or TRBV6-3 and TRBJ2-5, with TRBD2 matching 10 bases. The tail of the sequence fits TRBJ2-7 better, so the J call may be wrong. The germline CDR1 and CDR2 sequences are MNHEY and SVGEGT. The CDR3 covers 14 residues.

This clonotype was detected a few times. V is TRBV6-1 and J is TRBJ1-1, with 7 bases aligning to TRBD1. The CDR3 has 18 residues. J was trimmed by 2 bases and V by 5 bases; bases with no gene match: 17. Per germline, CDR1 MNHNS and CDR2 SASEGT. This CDR3 reads CASSRPYLPGQRNTEAFF. DNA of the CDR3: TGTGCCAGCAGTCGCCCTTACTTACCGGGACAGAGAAACACTGAAGCTTTCTTT.

The chain employs TRBV29-1 and TRBJ1-2, with a possible D match to TRBD1 (6 bases). Germline lookup yields CDR1 SQVTM and CDR2 ANQGSEA. Trimming stripped 1 base from V and 4 bases from J, with 16 bases between. The length of the CDR3 is 15 residues. CDR3 protein: CSVEAKGEQGYGYTF. The CDR3 nucleotides read TGCAGCGTTGAAGCGAAGGGGGAGCAGGGCTATGGCTACACCTTC.

The table lists this clonotype with a few counts. The V gene is TRBV6-6, the J gene TRBJ1-2; D unresolved. CDR1 and CDR2 (germline): MNHNY, SVGAGI (reference sequence). V was clipped by 11 bases and J by 0 bases, with 16 bases between them. This CDR3 is 14 amino acids long. The CDR3 DNA is TGTGCCGGATCGGACGGATTTTCTAACTATGGCTACACCTTC. It codes for CAGSDGFSNYGYTF.

This chain uses TRBV12-3 or TRBV12-4 with TRBJ2-7, with D tentatively TRBD1 or TRBD2 (5 bases each). The V gene lost 0 bases and the J gene lost 10 bases, with 13 bases spanning the gap. The CDR3 runs 13 residues. CDR3 residues: CASSLAPGTQQYF. The CDR3 region has the DNA TGTGCCAGCAGTTTAGCGCCAGGGACCCAACAGTACTTC.